Shown below are 26 T cell receptor beta chains from a single sample sequenced in a study of T cells in Graves' hyperthyroidism and ophthalmopathy. It was RNA transcripts that yielded the amplified TCR beta CDR3 regions. TCR CDR3 underwent first-round RT-PCR with the HTBI primer set. Each CDR3 protein is one row after TCRdb ran MiXCR on the multiplex PCR reads. This sample has around 400,000 distinct CDR3 sequences, with under 15% found just once. Source material: blood. These receptors all stem from a woman between 18 and 30 years old with Graves' hyperthyroidism.

The genes are TRBV7-2 and TRBJ2-5; no clear D gene. The V gene lost 5 bases and the J gene lost 1 base, with 14 bases spanning the gap. Germline V CDR1 and CDR2: SGHTA, FQGNSA. This CDR3 has 15 amino acids. CDR3 nucleotide sequence: TGTGCCAGCAGCAACTACTACGTAGGCCAAGAGACCCAGTACTTC. Translating it yields CASSNYYVGQETQYF.

Ten or more counts support this clonotype. The V call is TRBV28, the J call TRBJ2-4, with 10 bases matching TRBD1. V shed 6 bases, J shed 1 base, and the junction held 3 bases outside the gene matches. This CDR3 comprises 15 residues. Germline CDR1 MDHEN, CDR2 SYDVKM. CDR3 bases: TGTGCCAGCAGCGACAGGGGGCCGGCCAAAAACATTCAGTACTTC. It translates to CASSDRGPAKNIQYF.

The chain couples TRBV2 to TRBJ2-3; TRBD2 might be the D (6 bases). Trimming took 6 bases from V and 6 from J, leaving 16 bases between them. The CDR3 consists of 14 residues. Germline V gene lookup returns CDR1 SNHLY and CDR2 FYNNEI. The CDR3 DNA follows: TGTGCCAGCAGCACTCGGCCTGGGGGGGATACGCAGTATTTT. Amino acids: CASSTRPGGDTQYF.

In this sample, this clonotype turned up many times. This sequence joins TRBV28 and TRBJ2-7; TRBD1 or TRBD2 may be the D gene (7 bases each). This CDR3 spans 16 amino acids. Trimming shortened V by 5 bases and J by 3 bases, and 20 bases separated the two germline ends. CDR1 MDHEN and CDR2 SYDVKM come from the germline V gene. CDR3 sequence reads: CASSGGGGTAYYEQYF. CDR3 in DNA: TGTGCCAGCAGTGGGGGGGGGGGGACAGCCTACTACGAGCAGTACTTC.

This clonotype was counted ten times or more. The chain has TRBV7-9 and TRBJ2-5, with 7 bases aligning to TRBD1. The CDR3 has 16 amino acids. Germline CDR1 is SEHNR and CDR2 is FQNEAQ (reference sequence). Trimming took 1 base from V and 0 from J; bases not matched to a gene: 5. The chain's CDR3 is CASSLGQGNYQETQYF. The CDR3 bases are TGTGCCAGCAGCTTAGGACAGGGAAATTACCAAGAGACCCAGTACTTC. Variable domain in full (rest from reference TRBV7-9 and TRBJ2-5): DTGVSQNPRHKITKRGQNVTFRCDPISEHNRLYWYRQTLGQGPEFLTYFQNEAQLEKSRLLSDRFSAERPKGSFSTLEIQRTEQGDSAMYLCASSLGQGNYQETQYFGPGTRLLVL.

Ten or more counts support this clonotype. The chain links TRBV11-2 to TRBJ2-1; 7 bases map to TRBD1. With V trimmed by 4 bases and J by 5 bases, 2 bases remained unmatched. Germline V lookup: CDR1 SGHAT, CDR2 FQNNGV. This CDR3 region has 13 residues. The CDR3 nucleotides read TGTGCCAGCAGCTCGAGGGGGCACAATGAGCAGTTCTTC. As protein: CASSSRGHNEQFF. Combining the CDR3 with reference TRBV11-2 and TRBJ2-1 gives the whole variable domain EAGVAQSPRYKIIEKRQSVAFWCNPISGHATLYWYQQILGQGPKLLIQFQNNGVVDDSQLPKDRFSAERLKGVDSTLKIQPAKLEDSAVYLCASSSRGHNEQFFGPGTRLTVL.

The chain recombines TRBV18 with TRBJ2-2; 8 nucleotides line up with TRBD2. The germline gives CDR1 KGHSH, CDR2 LQKENI. The CDR3 totals 16 residues. V gave up 3 bases and J gave up 4 bases; unmatched junction bases: 7. The DNA of the CDR3 is TGTGCCAGCTCACCTATCCCGGGGGGGCGCACCGGGGAGCTGTTTTTT. Translation gives CASSPIPGGRTGELFF.

In this sample, this clonotype turned up a few times. The chain recombines TRBV5-1 with TRBJ1-6; 11 positions agree with TRBD1. The CDR3 is made up of 17 amino acids. V lost 4 bases, J lost 6 bases, and 9 bases stayed unmatched. Germline values: CDR1 SGHRS, CDR2 YFSETQ. As DNA, the CDR3 is TGCGCCAGCAGCCTCGGGACAGGGGGACAAAGTAATTCACCCCTCCACTTT. Its protein is CASSLGTGGQSNSPLHF.

This clonotype showed up many times. V is TRBV27 and J is TRBJ1-1; D gene unclear. Germline assignment: CDR1 MNHEY and CDR2 SMNVEV (reference sequence). V was pared by 6 bases and J by 10 bases, with 30 bases between. The CDR3 has 17 residues. CDR3 loop: CASRTLRGYPKHRGAFF. In DNA, the CDR3 is TGTGCCAGCAGGACCCTCCGCGGTTACCCCAAACACCGAGGAGCTTTCTTT.

A few counts support this clonotype. Written as DNA, the CDR3 is TGTGCCAGTAGCCCGCACCCCGGGACAGGGGGCGGATACGAGCAGTACTTC. It yields the protein CASSPHPGTGGGYEQYF. The J gene is TRBJ2-7, the V gene TRBV19; TRBD1 agrees at 12 bases. CDR1 is LNHDA and CDR2 is SQIVND in the germline V gene (reference sequence). This CDR3 region has 17 residues. The trim removed 6 bases at V and 4 bases at J, leaving 13 bases unmatched.

This clonotype was seen only a few times. DNA for the CDR3: TGTGCCAGCAGTGAAGCATATAGCAATCAGCCCCAGCATTTT. Protein sequence: CASSEAYSNQPQHF. The J gene is TRBJ1-5, the V gene TRBV13; D is ambiguous. V shed 6 bases and J shed 0 bases, with 9 bases lying between them. CDR1 is PRHDT, CDR2 FYEKMQ, per germline (reference sequence). This CDR3 region has 14 residues. The full variable domain, completed using reference TRBV13 and TRBJ1-5, is AAGVIQSPRHLIKEKRETATLKCYPIPRHDTVYWYQQGPGQDPQFLISFYEKMQSDKGSIPDRFSAQQFSDYHSELNMSSLELGDSALYFCASSEAYSNQPQHFGDGTRLSIL.

This clonotype was seen at least ten times. The chain links TRBV20-1 to TRBJ2-7; 7 bases agree with TRBD2. J gave up 4 bases and V 6 bases, and 15 bases lay outside the gene matches. This CDR3 has 15 amino acids. Germline lookup yields CDR1 DFQATT and CDR2 SNEGSKA (reference sequence). The CDR3 here is CSAQWLRGSLYEQYF. The CDR3 DNA is TGCAGTGCCCAGTGGTTGCGCGGGAGTTTGTACGAGCAGTACTTC.

The rearrangement uses TRBV20-1 and TRBJ2-7, with 9 bases aligning to TRBD2. The V gene's germline CDR1 is DFQATT and CDR2 SNEGSKA (reference sequence). V shed 6 bases and J 6 bases; nucleotides not matched to a gene: 12. The CDR3 has 14 residues. The CDR3 DNA reads as TGCAGTGCGCATATAGCGGGGGCGGGAGTCGAGCAGTACTTC. Residues: CSAHIAGAGVEQYF.

In its sample, this clonotype was seen many times. The rearrangement joins TRBV12-3 or TRBV12-4 to TRBJ2-6; 9 nucleotides agree with TRBD1. After removal of 3 bases from V and 2 bases from J, the junction contained 8 bases not matched to a gene. The CDR3 spans 18 residues. CDR3 in DNA: TGTGCCAGCAGTTTCAGGGGACAGGGAGGCGCTGGGGCCAACGTCCTGACTTTC. It yields the protein CASSFRGQGGAGANVLTF.

This clonotype was seen a single time. Because the CDR3 is missing its conserved closing phenylalanine or tryptophan, this is likely a read error. This chain uses TRBV9 with TRBJ1-2; weak D call: TRBD1 (5 bases). The germline V and J ends were trimmed by 3 bases and 5 bases, with 20 bases remaining between them. CDR1 and CDR2 from the germline V gene are SGDLS and YYNGEE. This CDR3 has 16 residues. The CDR3 DNA sequence: TGTGCCAGCAGCGGCAGCATGGGGGGGGAGGCTTATGGCTACACCCTC. Translated: CASSGSMGGEAYGYTL.

There are many counts of this clonotype. The chain carries TRBV12-3 or TRBV12-4 and TRBJ2-1, with 13 positions matching TRBD2. The ends lost 4 bases at V and 5 bases at J; junction bases unmatched: 5. The CDR3 sequence is 16 residues long. The DNA for the CDR3 is TGTGCCAGCAGTTCGCTACTAGCGGGGGGGCACAATGAGCAGTTCTTC. Its translation is CASSSLLAGGHNEQFF.

This clonotype was counted at least ten times. V gene TRBV20-1 combines with J gene TRBJ2-5, with TRBD2 matching 8 bases. V was clipped by 4 bases and J by 2 bases; unmatched bases: 6. The length of the CDR3 is 14 residues. In germline, CDR1 is DFQATT, CDR2 SNEGSKA (reference sequence). CDR3: CSANRIAGQETQYF. For the CDR3, the DNA is TGCAGTGCTAACCGAATAGCGGGACAAGAGACCCAGTACTTC.

This rearrangement joins TRBV24-1 to TRBJ2-5; D may be TRBD1 or TRBD2 (5 bases each). V lost 3 bases and J lost 5, with 9 bases in between. This CDR3 is built from 13 residues. Germline lookup yields CDR1 KGHDR and CDR2 SFDVKD. The CDR3: CATSDGGLETQYF. The CDR3 DNA is TGTGCCACCAGTGATGGGGGTTTGGAGACCCAGTACTTC.

This clonotype was counted many times. The chain employs TRBV3-1 and TRBJ2-7; perhaps TRBD2 as D (6 bases). Germline assignment: CDR1 LGHDT and CDR2 YNNKEL (reference sequence). The CDR3 has 15 amino acids. V was cut by 1 base and J by 1 base, with 11 bases left in between. In nucleotides, the CDR3 is TGTGCCAGCAGCCAAGTCCCGGGGGAGTCCTACGAGCAGTACTTC. Translating it yields CASSQVPGESYEQYF.

This clonotype was recorded many times. V gene TRBV12-3 or TRBV12-4 combines with J gene TRBJ2-2; D is uncertain. There are 14 residues in the CDR3. Trimming cost V 2 bases and J 7 bases, with 11 bases left between them. The DNA for the CDR3 is TGTGCCAGCAGTTTACTGGGCGCCGACGGGGAGCTGTTTTTT. Translation gives CASSLLGADGELFF.

This clonotype has just a few counts. At one of its ends the junction is not consistent with the germline gene, which may arise from a read error. The CDR3 loop reads CASGIYLMTGLTEAFF. The CDR3 nucleotides are TGTGCCAGTGGTATCTACCTAATGACAGGGCTGACTGAAGCTTTCTTT. V and J are TRBV19 and TRBJ1-1; 7 bases map to TRBD1. The CDR3 is 16 amino acids. In germline, CDR1 is LNHDA, CDR2 SQIVND (reference sequence).

A word on this clonotype: This may stem from a read error, because a much larger clone lies one nucleotide away. The missing conserved phenylalanine or tryptophan at the end of this CDR3 makes a read error likely. The rearrangement uses TRBV27 and TRBJ2-7; 7 bases are a match to TRBD1. The CDR3 spans 14 residues. The junction had 5 bases not matched to a gene; V was cut back by 6 bases and J by 0 bases. Germline assignment: CDR1 MNHEY and CDR2 SMNVEV (reference sequence). The DNA of the CDR3 is TGTGCCAGCAGCCTAGACAGGGCCTCCTACGAGCAGTACCTC. Residues: CASSLDRASYEQYL.

Only a few counts were recorded for this clonotype. The chain couples TRBV15 to TRBJ1-3; D is ambiguous. The CDR3 covers 12 residues. Germline-derived CDR1 and CDR2 are LNHNV and YYDKDF (reference sequence). Trimming shortened V by 0 bases and J by 4 bases, and 1 base separated the two germline ends. CDR3 loop: CATSREGNTIYF. In DNA form, the CDR3 reads TGTGCCACCAGCAGAGAAGGAAACACCATATATTTT.

This clonotype was counted ten times or more. The CDR3: CASSQRGSREQFF. The CDR3 DNA follows: TGTGCCAGCAGCCAACGGGGGTCCCGTGAGCAGTTCTTC. The J gene is TRBJ2-1, the V gene TRBV3-1, with D possibly being TRBD2 (6 bases). Germline V gene lookup returns CDR1 LGHDT and CDR2 YNNKEL (reference sequence). This CDR3 has 13 amino acids. V was shortened by 2 bases and J by 9 bases, with 11 bases between the two germline ends.

This clonotype has a count of ten or more. The gene calls are TRBV5-5 and TRBJ2-4, with 7 bases that match TRBD1. Germline V gene data show CDR1 as SGHKS and CDR2 as YYEKEE (reference sequence). Losses at the gene ends were 4 bases for V and 6 bases for J; bases not matched to a gene: 4. This CDR3 has 13 amino acids. CDR3 nucleotides: TGTGCCAGCAGCCTCCGACAGGGAAACATTCAGTACTTC. Amino acids: CASSLRQGNIQYF.

This clonotype was seen at least ten times. The V and J genes are TRBV12-3 or TRBV12-4 and TRBJ1-1; TRBD1 is a possible D gene (6 bases). V lost 0 bases to trimming and J lost 4 bases, with 12 bases between them. The CDR3 length is 15 residues. The CDR3 DNA sequence: TGTGCCAGCAGTTTAGCGCAGGGGACGGGCACTGAAGCTTTCTTT. It codes for CASSLAQGTGTEAFF.